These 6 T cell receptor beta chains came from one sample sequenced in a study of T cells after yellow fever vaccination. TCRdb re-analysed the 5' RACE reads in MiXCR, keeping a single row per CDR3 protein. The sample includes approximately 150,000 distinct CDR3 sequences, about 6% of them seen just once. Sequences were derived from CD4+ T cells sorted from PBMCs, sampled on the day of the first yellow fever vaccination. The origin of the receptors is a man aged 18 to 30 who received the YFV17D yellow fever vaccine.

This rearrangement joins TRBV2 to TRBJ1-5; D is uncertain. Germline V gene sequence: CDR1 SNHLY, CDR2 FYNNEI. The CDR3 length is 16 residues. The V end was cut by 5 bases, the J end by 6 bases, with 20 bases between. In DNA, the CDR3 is TGTGCCAGCAGTCCCTTCTCCGGCCTAATTGGTCAGCCCCAGCATTTT. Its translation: CASSPFSGLIGQPQHF. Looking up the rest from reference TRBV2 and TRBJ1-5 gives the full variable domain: EPEVTQTPSHQVTQMGQEVILRCVPISNHLYFYWYRQILGQKVEFLVSFYNNEISEKSEIFDDQFSVERPDGSNFTLKIRSTKLEDSAMYFCASSPFSGLIGQPQHFGDGTRLSIL.

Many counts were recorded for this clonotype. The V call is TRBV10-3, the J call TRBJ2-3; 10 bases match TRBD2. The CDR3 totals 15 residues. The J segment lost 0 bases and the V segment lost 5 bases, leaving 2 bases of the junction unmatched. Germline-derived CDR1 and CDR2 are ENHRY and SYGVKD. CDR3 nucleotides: TGTGCCATCAGTAGGACTAGCGGTAGCACAGATACGCAGTATTTT. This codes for CAISRTSGSTDTQYF.

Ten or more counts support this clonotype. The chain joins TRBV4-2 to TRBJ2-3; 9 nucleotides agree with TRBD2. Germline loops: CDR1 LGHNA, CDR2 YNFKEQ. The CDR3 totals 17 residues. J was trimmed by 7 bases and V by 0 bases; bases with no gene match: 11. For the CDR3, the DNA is TGTGCCAGCAGCCAAGACGGGTTAGCGGGGGAAAGGCATACGCAGTATTTT. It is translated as CASSQDGLAGERHTQYF.

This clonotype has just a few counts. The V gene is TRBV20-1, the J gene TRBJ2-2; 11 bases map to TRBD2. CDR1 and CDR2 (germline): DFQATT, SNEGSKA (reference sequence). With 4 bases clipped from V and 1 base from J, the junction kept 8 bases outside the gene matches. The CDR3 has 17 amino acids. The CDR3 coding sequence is TGCAGTGCTAAGGGCCTAGCGGGGGGCTTGAACACCGGGGAGCTGTTTTTT. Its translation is CSAKGLAGGLNTGELFF.

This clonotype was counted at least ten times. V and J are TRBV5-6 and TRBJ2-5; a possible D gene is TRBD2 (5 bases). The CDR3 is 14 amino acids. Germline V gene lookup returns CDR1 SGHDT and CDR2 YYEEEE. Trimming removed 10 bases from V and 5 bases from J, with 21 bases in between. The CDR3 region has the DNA TGTGCCGGATCCACCACGAAAGGCGGGGAGACCCAGTACTTC. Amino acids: CAGSTTKGGETQYF.

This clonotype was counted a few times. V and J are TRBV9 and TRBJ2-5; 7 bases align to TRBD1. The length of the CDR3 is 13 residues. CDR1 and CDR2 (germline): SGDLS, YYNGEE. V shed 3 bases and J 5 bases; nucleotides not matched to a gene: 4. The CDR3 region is CASSGGGWETQYF. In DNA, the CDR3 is TGTGCCAGCAGCGGAGGGGGCTGGGAGACCCAGTACTTC.